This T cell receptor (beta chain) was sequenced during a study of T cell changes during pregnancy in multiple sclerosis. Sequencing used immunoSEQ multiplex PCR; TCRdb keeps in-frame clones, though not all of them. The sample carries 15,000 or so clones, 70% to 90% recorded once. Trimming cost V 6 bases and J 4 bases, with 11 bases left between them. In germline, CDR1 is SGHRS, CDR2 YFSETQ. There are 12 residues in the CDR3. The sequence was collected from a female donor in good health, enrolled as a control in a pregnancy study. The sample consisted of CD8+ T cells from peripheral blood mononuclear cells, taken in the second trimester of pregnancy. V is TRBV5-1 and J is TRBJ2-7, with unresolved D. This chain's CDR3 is CASNAADYEQYF. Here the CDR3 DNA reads TGCGCCAGCAACGCCGCGGATTACGAGCAGTACTTC. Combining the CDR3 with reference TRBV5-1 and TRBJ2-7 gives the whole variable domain KAGVTQTPRYLIKTRGQQVTLSCSPISGHRSVSWYQQTPGQGLQFLFEYFSETQRNKGNFPGRFSGRQFSNSRSEMNVSTLELGDSALYLCASNAADYEQYFGPGTRLTVT.